A single sample is the source of the 5 T cell receptor beta chains below, sequenced in a study of T cell responses to AZD1222 COVID-19 vaccine. The repertoire was sequenced with immunoSEQ multiplex PCR; TCRdb's copy has only in-frame clones and lacks some. The sample holds 250,000 to 300,000 clones; 90% to 95% are singletons and the top ten take less than 0.65%. The starting material was peripheral blood, obtained 28 days after the second AZD1222 dose. The receptors here all came from an adult who received the AZD1222 COVID-19 vaccine.

The V gene is TRBV5-1, the J gene TRBJ2-2; TRBD2 matches 8 bases. The CDR3 spans 14 residues. Germline-derived CDR1 and CDR2 are SGHRS and YFSETQ. With V trimmed by 4 bases and J by 3 bases, 2 bases remained unmatched. This CDR3 reads CASSDSGDTGELFF. As DNA, the CDR3 is TGCGCCAGCAGCGATAGCGGGGACACCGGGGAGCTGTTTTTT.

CDR3 region: CASSRGQGGSYEQYF. CDR3 DNA: TGTGCCAGCAGCCGCGGACAGGGGGGCTCCTACGAGCAGTACTTC. V usage is TRBV2 and J usage is TRBJ2-7; 10 bases are shared with TRBD1. CDR1 SNHLY and CDR2 FYNNEI come from the germline V gene. The CDR3 totals 15 residues. Unmatched junction bases numbered 5, after V lost 6 bases and J lost 0 bases. The full variable domain, in which reference TRBV2 and TRBJ2-7 provide the parts outside the CDR3, is EPEVTQTPSHQVTQMGQEVILRCVPISNHLYFYWYRQILGQKVEFLVSFYNNEISEKSEIFDDQFSVERPDGSNFTLKIRSTKLEDSAMYFCASSRGQGGSYEQYFGPGTRLTVT.

CDR3 in amino acids: CASSATNSYEQYF. The CDR3 region has the DNA TGTGCCAGTAGTGCGACTAACTCCTACGAGCAGTACTTC. The chain couples TRBV19 to TRBJ2-7, with TRBD2 as a possible D gene (5 bases). V lost 5 bases, J lost 0 bases, and 8 bases lay in between. Germline lookup yields CDR1 LNHDA and CDR2 SQIVND (reference sequence). This CDR3 has 13 amino acids.

The chain links TRBV28 to TRBJ2-7, with D perhaps given as TRBD1 or TRBD2 (5 bases each). The CDR3 covers 12 residues. CDR1 is MDHEN, CDR2 SYDVKM, per germline. V was clipped by 2 bases and J by 6 bases, with 8 bases between them. The DNA for the CDR3 is TGTGCCAGCAGTTTAAGGGGACGCGAGCAGTACTTC. Protein product: CASSLRGREQYF.

The gene calls are TRBV2 and TRBJ1-5; 8 nucleotides align to TRBD1. The V and J ends lost 5 bases and 6 bases, in that order; junction bases with no gene match: 6. This CDR3 contains 14 residues. Germline values: CDR1 SNHLY, CDR2 FYNNEI. The CDR3 region has the DNA TGTGCCAGCAGTCAGCAGGGGGCGAGTCAGCCCCAGCATTTT. Translated: CASSQQGASQPQHF. Full variable domain (rest looked up from reference TRBV2 and TRBJ1-5): EPEVTQTPSHQVTQMGQEVILRCVPISNHLYFYWYRQILGQKVEFLVSFYNNEISEKSEIFDDQFSVERPDGSNFTLKIRSTKLEDSAMYFCASSQQGASQPQHFGDGTRLSIL.